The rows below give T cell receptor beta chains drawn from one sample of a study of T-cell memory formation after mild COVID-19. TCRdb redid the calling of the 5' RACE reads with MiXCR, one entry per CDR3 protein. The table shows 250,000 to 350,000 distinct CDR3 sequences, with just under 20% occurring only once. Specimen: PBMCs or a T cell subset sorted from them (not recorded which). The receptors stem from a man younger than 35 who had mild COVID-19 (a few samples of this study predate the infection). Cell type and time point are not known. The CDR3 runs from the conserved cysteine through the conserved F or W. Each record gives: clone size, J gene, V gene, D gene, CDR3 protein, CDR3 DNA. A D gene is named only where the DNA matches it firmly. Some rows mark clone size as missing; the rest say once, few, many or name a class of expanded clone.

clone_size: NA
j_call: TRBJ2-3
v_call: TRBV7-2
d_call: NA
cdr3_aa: CASSLAEVAVTDTQYF
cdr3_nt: TGTGCCAGCAGCTTAGCGGAGGTGGCGGTCACAGATACGCAGTATTTT

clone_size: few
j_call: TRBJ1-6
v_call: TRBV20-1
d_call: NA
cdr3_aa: CSALRESSYNSPLHF
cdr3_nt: TGCAGTGCACTCAGGGAGAGCTCCTATAATTCACCCCTCCACTTT

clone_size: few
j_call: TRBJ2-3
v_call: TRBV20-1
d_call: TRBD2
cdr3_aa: CSARLPRGGQSSTDTQYF
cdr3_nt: TGCAGTGCGCGACTCCCTCGCGGGGGGCAATCTAGCACAGATACGCAGTATTTT

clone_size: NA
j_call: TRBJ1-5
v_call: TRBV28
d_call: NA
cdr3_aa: CASSKGTGNQPQHF
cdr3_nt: TGTGCCAGCAGTAAGGGAACGGGCAATCAGCCCCAGCATTTT

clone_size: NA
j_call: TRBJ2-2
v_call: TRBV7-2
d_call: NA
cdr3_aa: CASRDNGELFF
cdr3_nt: TGTGCCAGCAGGGATAACGGGGAGCTGTTTTTT

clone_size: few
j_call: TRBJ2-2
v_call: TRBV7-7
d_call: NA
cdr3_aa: CASSPDRRGLPQTGELFF
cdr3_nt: TGTGCTAGCAGCCCCGATCGCCGGGGACTCCCACAGACCGGGGAGCTGTTTTTT

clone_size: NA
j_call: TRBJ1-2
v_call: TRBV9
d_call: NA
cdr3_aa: CASTMGLGYYGYTF
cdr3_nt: TGTGCCAGCACCATGGGGTTAGGGTACTATGGCTACACCTTC

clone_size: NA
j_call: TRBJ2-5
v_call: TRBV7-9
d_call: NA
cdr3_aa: CASTLGGGETQYF
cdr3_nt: TGTGCCAGCACCCTCGGGGGCGGAGAGACCCAGTACTTC

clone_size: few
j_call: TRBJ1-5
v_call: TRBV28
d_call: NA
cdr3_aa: CASRSSGGGGQPQHF
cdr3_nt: TGTGCCAGCAGATCCTCCGGGGGAGGAGGTCAGCCCCAGCATTTT

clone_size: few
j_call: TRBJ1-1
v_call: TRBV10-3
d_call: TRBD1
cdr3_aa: CAIRRTGATEAFF
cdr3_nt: TGTGCCATCAGGAGAACAGGGGCCACTGAAGCTTTCTTT

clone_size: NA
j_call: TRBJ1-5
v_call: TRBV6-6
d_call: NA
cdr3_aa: CASSFRDAGGYNQPQHF
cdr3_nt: TGTGCCAGCAGTTTCCGGGATGCGGGGGGCTACAATCAGCCCCAGCATTTT

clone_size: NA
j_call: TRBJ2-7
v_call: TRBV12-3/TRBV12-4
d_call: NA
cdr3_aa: CASSFWVSYEQYF
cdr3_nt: TGTGCCAGCAGTTTCTGGGTTTCCTACGAGCAGTACTTC

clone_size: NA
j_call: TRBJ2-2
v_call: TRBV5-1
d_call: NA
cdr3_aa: CASSLAGRNTGELFF
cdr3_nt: TGCGCCAGCAGCTTGGCGGGTCGAAACACCGGGGAGCTGTTTTTT

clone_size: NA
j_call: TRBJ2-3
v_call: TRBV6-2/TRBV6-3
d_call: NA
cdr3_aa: CASSNIQNENTQYF
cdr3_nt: TGTGCCAGCAGTAACATACAGAACGAAAATACGCAGTATTTT

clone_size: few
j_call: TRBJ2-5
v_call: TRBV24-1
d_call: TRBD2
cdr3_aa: CATSDFRGGETQYF
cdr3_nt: TGTGCCACCAGTGATTTTCGCGGGGGGGAGACCCAGTACTTC

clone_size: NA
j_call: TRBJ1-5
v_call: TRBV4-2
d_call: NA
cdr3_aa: CASSQDLGNIKQNQPQHF
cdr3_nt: TGTGCCAGCAGCCAAGATCTAGGAAATATCAAGCAAAATCAGCCCCAGCATTTT

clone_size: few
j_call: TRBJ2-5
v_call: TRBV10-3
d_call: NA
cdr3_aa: CATGERETQYF
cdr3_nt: TGTGCCACCGGGGAGCGGGAGACCCAGTACTTC

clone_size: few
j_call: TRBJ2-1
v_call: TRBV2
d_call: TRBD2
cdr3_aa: CASSDALAGGQEQFF
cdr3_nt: TGTGCCAGCAGTGATGCATTAGCGGGGGGGCAGGAGCAGTTCTTC

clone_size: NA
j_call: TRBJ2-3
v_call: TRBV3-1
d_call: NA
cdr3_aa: CASSQDTSRTDTQYF
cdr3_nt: TGTGCCAGCAGCCAAGACACCAGTAGAACAGATACGCAGTATTTT

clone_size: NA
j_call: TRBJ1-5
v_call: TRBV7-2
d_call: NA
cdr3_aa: CASSPLRGLGNQPQHF
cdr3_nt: TGTGCCAGCAGCCCCCTTCGGGGGCTTGGCAATCAGCCCCAGCATTTT

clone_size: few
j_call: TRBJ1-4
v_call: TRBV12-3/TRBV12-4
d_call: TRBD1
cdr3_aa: CASSPGQGVYDEKLFF
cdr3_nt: TGTGCCAGCAGTCCAGGACAGGGGGTATATGATGAAAAACTGTTTTTT

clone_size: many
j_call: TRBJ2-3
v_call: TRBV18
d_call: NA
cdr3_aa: CASSREPSTDTQYF
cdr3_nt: TGTGCCAGCTCACGGGAGCCTAGCACAGATACGCAGTATTTT

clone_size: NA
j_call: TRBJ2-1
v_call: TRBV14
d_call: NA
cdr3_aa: CASSPFGFSSYNEQFF
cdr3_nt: TGTGCCAGCAGCCCCTTCGGGTTCTCCTCCTACAATGAGCAGTTCTTC

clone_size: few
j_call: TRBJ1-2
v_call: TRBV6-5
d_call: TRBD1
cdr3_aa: CASSFDGTGGYGYTF
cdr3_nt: TGTGCCAGCAGTTTCGATGGGACAGGGGGCTACGGCTACACCTTC

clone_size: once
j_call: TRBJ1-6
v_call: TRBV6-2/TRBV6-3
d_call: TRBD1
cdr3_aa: CASRGTGGLFRNSPLHF
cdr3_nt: TGTGCCAGCCGGGGGACAGGGGGCCTTTTTCGGAATTCACCCCTCCACTTT

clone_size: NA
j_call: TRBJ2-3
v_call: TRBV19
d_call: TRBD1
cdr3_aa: CASSQGTEITDTQYF
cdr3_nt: TGTGCCAGTAGTCAGGGGACAGAGATCACAGATACGCAGTATTTT

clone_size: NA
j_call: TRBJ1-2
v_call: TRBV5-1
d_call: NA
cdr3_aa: CASSSQGRGDYGYTF
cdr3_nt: TGCGCCAGCAGCTCTCAGGGCAGAGGGGACTATGGCTACACCTTC

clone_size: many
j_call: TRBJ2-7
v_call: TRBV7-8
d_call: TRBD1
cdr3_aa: CASSLPDRDGVEQYF
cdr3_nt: TGTGCCAGCAGCTTACCTGACAGGGATGGAGTCGAGCAGTACTTC

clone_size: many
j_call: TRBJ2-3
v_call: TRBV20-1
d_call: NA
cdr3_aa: CSGGEPGADTQYF
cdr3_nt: TGCAGCGGAGGTGAACCTGGGGCGGATACGCAGTATTTT

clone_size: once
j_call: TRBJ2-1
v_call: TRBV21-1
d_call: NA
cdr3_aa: CASRQGVSSYNEQFF
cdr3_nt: TGTGCCAGTAGACAGGGAGTCAGCTCCTACAATGAGCAGTTCTTC

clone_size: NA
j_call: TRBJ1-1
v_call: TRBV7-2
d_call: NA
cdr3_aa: CASIRMLARNTEAFF
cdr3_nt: TGTGCCAGCATCCGGATGTTGGCCCGGAACACTGAAGCTTTCTTT

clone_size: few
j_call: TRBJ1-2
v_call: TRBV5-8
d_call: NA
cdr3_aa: CASSRTAHGYTF
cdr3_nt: TGTGCCAGCAGTAGGACGGCCCATGGCTACACCTTC

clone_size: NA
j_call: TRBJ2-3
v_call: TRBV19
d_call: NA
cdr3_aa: CASSMGSFSDTQYF
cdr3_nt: TGTGCCAGTAGTATGGGAAGTTTTTCAGATACGCAGTATTTT

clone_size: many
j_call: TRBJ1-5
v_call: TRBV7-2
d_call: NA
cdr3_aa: CASSLGGGRSNQPQHF
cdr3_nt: TGTGCCAGCAGCTTAGGTGGGGGGCGAAGCAATCAGCCCCAGCATTTT

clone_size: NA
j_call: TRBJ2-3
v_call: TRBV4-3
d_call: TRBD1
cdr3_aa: CASSQTTGVRYTQYF
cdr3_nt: TGCGCCAGCAGCCAGACGACAGGGGTGAGGTATACGCAGTATTTT

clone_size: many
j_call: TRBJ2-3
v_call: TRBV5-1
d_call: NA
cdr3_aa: CASSFGGPTDTQYF
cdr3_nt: TGTGCCAGCAGCTTCGGGGGGCCCACAGATACGCAGTATTTT

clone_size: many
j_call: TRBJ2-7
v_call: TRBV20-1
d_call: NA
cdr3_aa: CSASSDSWSSYEQYF
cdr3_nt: TGCAGTGCTAGTTCGGACAGTTGGAGCTCCTACGAGCAGTACTTC

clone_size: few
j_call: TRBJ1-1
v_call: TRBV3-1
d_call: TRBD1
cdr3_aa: CASSQDSTGATEAFF
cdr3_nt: TGTGCCAGCAGCCAAGACTCGACAGGGGCCACTGAAGCTTTCTTT

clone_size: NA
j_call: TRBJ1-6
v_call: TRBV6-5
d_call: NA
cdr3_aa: CASSYGRGPNSPLHF
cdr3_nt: TGTGCCAGCAGTTACGGTCGGGGGCCGAATTCACCCCTCCACTTT

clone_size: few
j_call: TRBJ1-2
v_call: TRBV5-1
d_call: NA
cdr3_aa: CASSSMDYYGYTF
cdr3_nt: TGCGCCAGCAGCAGCATGGATTACTATGGCTACACCTTC

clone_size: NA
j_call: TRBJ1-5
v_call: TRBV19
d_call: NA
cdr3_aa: CASSKGRNSNQPQHF
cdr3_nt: TGTGCCAGTAGTAAGGGACGGAATAGCAATCAGCCCCAGCATTTT

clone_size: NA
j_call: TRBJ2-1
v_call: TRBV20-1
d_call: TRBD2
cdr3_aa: CSALGLAGSNEQFF
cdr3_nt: TGCAGTGCCTTAGGGCTAGCGGGATCAAATGAGCAGTTCTTC

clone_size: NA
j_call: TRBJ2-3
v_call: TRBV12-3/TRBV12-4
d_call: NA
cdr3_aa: CASTGQRTDTQYF
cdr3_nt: TGTGCCAGCACTGGACAGCGCACAGATACGCAGTATTTT

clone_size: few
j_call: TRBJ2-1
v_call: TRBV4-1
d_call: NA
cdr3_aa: CASSQAPGGEQFF
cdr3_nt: TGCGCCAGCAGCCAAGCCCCCGGGGGAGAGCAGTTCTTC

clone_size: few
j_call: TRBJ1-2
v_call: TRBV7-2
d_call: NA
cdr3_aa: CASSIQGPNYGYTF
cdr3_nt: TGTGCCAGCAGCATCCAGGGACCTAACTATGGCTACACCTTC

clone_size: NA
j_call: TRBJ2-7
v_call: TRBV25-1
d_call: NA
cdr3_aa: CASSESYSYEQYF
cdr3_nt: TGTGCCAGCAGTGAATCATACTCCTACGAGCAGTACTTC

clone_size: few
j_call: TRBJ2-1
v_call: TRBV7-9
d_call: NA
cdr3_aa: CASSLAQADNEQFF
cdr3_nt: TGTGCCAGCAGCTTAGCGCAGGCGGACAATGAGCAGTTCTTC

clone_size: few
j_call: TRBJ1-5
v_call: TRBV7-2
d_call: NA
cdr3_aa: CASSYRNQPQHF
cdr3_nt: TGTGCCAGCAGCTACCGAAATCAGCCCCAGCATTTT

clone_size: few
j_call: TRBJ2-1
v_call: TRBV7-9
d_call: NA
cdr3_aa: CASSGVVQAGRIPNEQFF
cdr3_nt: TGTGCCAGCAGCGGTGTCGTTCAGGCAGGGAGGATACCCAATGAGCAGTTCTTC

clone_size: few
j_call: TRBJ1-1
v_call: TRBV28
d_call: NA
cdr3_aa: CASSLFYTEAFF
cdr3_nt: TGTGCCAGCAGTTTATTCTACACTGAAGCTTTCTTT

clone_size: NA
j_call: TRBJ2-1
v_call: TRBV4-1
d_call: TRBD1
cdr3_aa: CASSPWDSYNEQFF
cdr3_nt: TGCGCCAGCAGCCCATGGGACAGTTACAATGAGCAGTTCTTC

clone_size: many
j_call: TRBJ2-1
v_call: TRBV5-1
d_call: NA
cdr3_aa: CASSLGQEYNEQFF
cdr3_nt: TGCGCCAGCAGCTTGGGGCAAGAATACAATGAGCAGTTCTTC

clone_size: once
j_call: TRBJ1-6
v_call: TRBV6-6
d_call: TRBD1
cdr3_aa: CASSWPPWTGDNSPLHF
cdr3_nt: TGTGCCAGCAGTTGGCCGCCGTGGACAGGGGACAATTCACCCCTCCACTTT

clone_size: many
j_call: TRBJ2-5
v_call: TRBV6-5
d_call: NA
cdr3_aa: CASSSPPGEETQYF
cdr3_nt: TGTGCCAGCAGTTCCCCTCCGGGAGAAGAGACCCAGTACTTC

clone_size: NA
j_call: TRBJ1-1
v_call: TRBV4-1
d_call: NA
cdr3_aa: CASSQQHDDTEAFF
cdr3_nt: TGCGCCAGCAGCCAACAGCACGATGACACTGAAGCTTTCTTT

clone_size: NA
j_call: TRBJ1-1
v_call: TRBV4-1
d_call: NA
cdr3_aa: CASSQGPGASTEAFF
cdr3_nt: TGCGCCAGCAGCCAAGGGCCGGGGGCGAGTACTGAAGCTTTCTTT

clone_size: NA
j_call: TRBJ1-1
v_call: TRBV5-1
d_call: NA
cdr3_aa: CASSLIGGANTEAFF
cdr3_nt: TGCGCCAGCAGCTTGATAGGAGGAGCGAACACTGAAGCTTTCTTT

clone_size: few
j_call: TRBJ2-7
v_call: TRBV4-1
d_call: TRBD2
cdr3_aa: CASSQVILGGEQYF
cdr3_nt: TGCGCCAGCAGCCAAGTTATATTGGGAGGGGAGCAGTACTTC

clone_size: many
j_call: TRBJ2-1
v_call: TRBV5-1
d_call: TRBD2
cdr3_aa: CASSFGGGAHNEQFF
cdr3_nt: TGCGCCAGCAGCTTCGGCGGGGGGGCCCACAATGAGCAGTTCTTC

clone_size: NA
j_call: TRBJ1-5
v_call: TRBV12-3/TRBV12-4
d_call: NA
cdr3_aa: CASSLDAGVFQPQHF
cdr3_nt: TGTGCCAGCAGTTTAGATGCAGGGGTCTTTCAGCCCCAGCATTTT